This is a list of T cell receptor beta chains from one sample in a study of CD4 T cells in relation to SARS-CoV-2 and coronaviruses. Measured with immunoSEQ multiplex PCR; TCRdb has only the in-frame clones, and not every one. Of about 40,000 clones in the sample, roughly 82% are singletons; the top ten hold roughly 22%. Their antigens remain unidentified. Sequenced input: memory CD4+ T cells from PBMCs, cultured in vitro. These receptors all stem from an adult with COVID-19. Both conserved end residues are part of each CDR3. The D gene is left open where the match is weak. The listing skips clone size in some rows; elsewhere it reads once, few, many or a size class.

TRBV28,TRBJ1-4,NA,few,CASKIGGSNEKLFF,TGTGCCAGCAAAATAGGGGGGAGTAATGAAAAACTGTTTTTT
TRBV12-3/TRBV12-4,TRBJ2-7,NA,NA,CASSFGGNYEQYF,TGTGCCAGCAGTTTTGGGGGGAACTACGAGCAGTACTTC
TRBV5-1,TRBJ2-1,TRBD2,NA,CASSTGTRWGEQFF,TGCGCCAGCAGCACCGGGACTAGATGGGGGGAGCAGTTCTTC
TRBV11-3,TRBJ2-2,TRBD2,NA,CASSLDGYGRAGTGELFF,TGTGCCAGCAGCTTAGATGGATACGGGAGGGCCGGAACCGGGGAGCTGTTTTTT
TRBV6-1,TRBJ1-2,TRBD1,NA,CASSEWTGSNYGYTF,TGTGCCAGCAGTGAATGGACAGGGAGTAACTATGGCTACACCTTC
TRBV14,TRBJ2-3,NA,NA,CASSQARITLDITDTQYF,TGTGCCAGCAGCCAAGCACGGATCACTCTAGACATCACAGATACGCAGTATTTT
TRBV24-1,TRBJ2-1,TRBD2,NA,CATSDPSGVVYNEQFF,TGTGCCACCAGTGATCCTAGCGGGGTGGTCTACAATGAGCAGTTCTTC
TRBV5-1,TRBJ2-7,TRBD1,NA,CASSLDRGDYEQYF,TGCGCCAGCAGCTTGGACAGGGGGGACTACGAGCAGTACTTC
TRBV10-3,TRBJ2-1,TRBD1,NA,CAISPTGGLISYNEQFF,TGTGCCATCAGTCCGACAGGGGGCCTAATCTCCTACAATGAGCAGTTCTTC
TRBV7-9,TRBJ2-3,NA,NA,CASSSVGGSTDTQYF,TGTGCCAGCAGCTCGGTAGGCGGAAGCACAGATACGCAGTATTTT